This T cell receptor (beta chain) came from a study of blood T cell repertoires in COVID-19 (dated by TCRdb to the early 2020s). About the study as a whole: The collaborator samples originated in the United States, Italy and Spain and spanned the acute and convalescent phases of COVID-19. The repertoires were made available in a free public database intended to serve as a resource for research on the immune response to SARS-CoV-2. The material from the prospective study consisted of cDNA or gDNA derived from T cells, B-cell-depleted T cells, or PBMCs. Subjects who had been exposed to COVID-19, were actively infected with it, or had recovered from it provided the deeply sampled blood TCRbeta repertoires that made up the dataset. The sample metadata nearly always contained a de-identified subject ID, COVID-19 status, age in years and sex. Where HLA class I and class II types were available, the types were taken from metadata supplied by the sample provider, not from assay-based typing. The samples were drawn from two sources: the first 160 participants of the ongoing ImmuneRACE study, and about 1,300 subjects contributed by 6 global collaborators. Overall study results and their limits: How much clinical and demographic metadata was included differed by source and by participant, and the metadata was provided uncurated.

TCRbeta CDR3 regions were amplified from genomic DNA using the immunoSEQ Assay, a bias-controlled multiplex PCR. The paper's processing steps were these. The number of nucleated cells in each sample was estimated by amplification of reference gene primers within the assay. To quantify the absolute abundance of each unique TCRbeta CDR3 rearrangement, sequence reads were collapsed and filtered. Productive Simpson clonality was computed per sample as the square root of Simpson's diversity index over productive rearrangements. TCRdb took over this immuneACCESS table, retaining in-frame rearrangements with V and J assigned. Such tables are incomplete; in checked studies, under half of the missing clones stem from an unresolved V gene, and the remainder is unexplained. V, J and clone size derive from that table, while D and trimming were established from the DNA sequence. The sample table holds approximately 260,000 clones, of which approximately 90% were seen once. Of the sample, roughly 1.2% falls within the top ten clones.

Trimming leaves V shorter by 0 bases and J shorter by 7 bases, with the junction holding 12 bases beyond the gene matches. As encoded in the germline V gene, CDR1 is KGHSH while CDR2 is LQKENI. The CDR3 measures 16 amino acids from cysteine to valine. Only the CDR3 part of the read is kept: 48 bases, read in frame from the first base. Participants in the prospective study were aged roughly 18 to 100 years, lived in 24 United States geographic areas, and enrolled through a virtual design. To assign participants to cohorts, the prospective study relied on clinical history that participants themselves reported in a screening survey and a study questionnaire. Each participant in the prospective study had whole blood, serum and a nasopharyngeal or oropharyngeal swab collected by mobile phlebotomists. Participants in the prospective study had the option to provide additional blood draws and questionnaires over a roughly 2-month period. Before DNA extraction, prospective study blood samples were shipped either frozen or at room temperature.

In the case of this clone: No cognate antigen has been identified for it. No clone much larger than this one lies a single base away; base qualities are absent.

The receptor chain draws on TRBV18 and TRBJ2-7; 7 central nucleotides agree with TRBD2. Sequenced material: PBMCs or T cells enriched from blood (not recorded which). The sequence derives from a woman aged 35 to 49 with acute COVID-19. The nucleotide sequence is given as TGTGCCAGCTCACCACCCGGGGGGACGGCAAAGGATGAGCAGTACGTC. Its amino acids are CASSPPGGTAKDEQYV.